The entry below describes one T cell receptor (beta chain). Antigen: not known. Assay: immunoSEQ multiplex PCR; the TCRdb copy retains only in-frame clones and omits some. Here the sample spans some 19,000 clones, approximately 84% being singletons. Trimming removed 6 bases from V and 2 bases from J; junction bases left unmatched: 4. The germline V gene encodes CDR1 SGHTA and CDR2 FQGTGA. The CDR3 totals 14 residues. The sample is drawn from a study of PD-1 blockade in classical Hodgkin lymphoma. Relapse after autologous stem cell transplantation occurred in every patient, and brentuximab vedotin exposure varied. Study-level points and caveats: Initiation of nivolumab under 1 year after ASCT led to exclusion of patients. Complete responders entered with baseline diversity on par with newly diagnosed patients, the results showed. By cycle point C4D1, TCR diversity had risen significantly in CD4+ cells (but not CD8+ cells). Reasons behind the repertoire differences stay unclear, perhaps disease activity or earlier therapy.

The V call is TRBV7-3, the J call TRBJ2-7; 10 nucleotides line up with TRBD1. This TCR derives from a human donor with classical Hodgkin lymphoma. This specimen was peripheral blood mononuclear cells (PBMCs), taken at baseline. CDR3 protein: CASSKTGGAYEQYF. The CDR3 region has the DNA TGTGCCAGCAGTAAGACAGGGGGCGCCTACGAGCAGTACTTC. Full variable domain (remainder filled in from reference TRBV7-3 and TRBJ2-7): GAGVSQTPSNKVTEKGKYVELRCDPISGHTALYWYRQSLGQGPEFLIYFQGTGAADDSGLPNDRFFAVRPEGSVSTLKIQRTERGDSAVYLCASSKTGGAYEQYFGPGTRLTVT.